This T cell receptor (beta chain) was recorded in a study of shared clonotypes between healthy human individuals. Measured with immunoSEQ multiplex PCR; TCRdb has only the in-frame clones, and not every one. The sample has approximately 2.4 million clones; under 97% are singletons. This CDR3 has 12 amino acids. Germline-derived CDR1 and CDR2 are SEHNR and FQNEAQ (reference sequence). V lost 0 bases, J lost 10 bases, and 7 bases lay in between. This sequence was found in a man younger than 35 in good health. The J gene is TRBJ2-1, the V gene TRBV7-9; maybe TRBD2 (5 bases). The sample taken for sequencing was naive CD4+ T cells sorted from blood. As for subset: CD45RA+ positively selected. The CDR3 here is CASSLARGEQFF. The CDR3 coding sequence is TGTGCCAGCAGCTTAGCGCGCGGGGAGCAGTTCTTC.